Presented here are 27 T cell receptor beta chains from one specimen sequenced in a study of CD8 T cells in Susac syndrome. Random-hexamer reverse transcription was applied to about 0.5 to 1 ug RNA. TCRdb re-called the immunoSEQ multiplex PCR reads with MiXCR, one entry per CDR3 protein. The sample contains 150,000 to 200,000 distinct CDR3 sequences, 94% of which appear only once. Sequenced sample: CD4+ T cells from PBMCs. All receptors come from a human donor with multiple sclerosis.

The chain links TRBV6-5 to TRBJ1-2; a weak D match, TRBD1 (5 bases). Germline lookup yields CDR1 MNHEY and CDR2 SVGAGI. This CDR3 is 16 amino acids long. Trimming left V 0 bases short and J 8 bases short, with 19 bases between. The CDR3 protein is CASSYSGAEAKGGYTF. The CDR3 DNA sequence: TGTGCCAGCAGTTACTCCGGGGCGGAGGCGAAGGGCGGCTACACCTTC.

The V and J genes are TRBV12-3 or TRBV12-4 and TRBJ2-7; 10 positions match TRBD2. The V segment lost 6 bases and the J segment 4 bases; nucleotides outside the gene matches: 6. This CDR3 is 14 amino acids long. The chain's CDR3 is CASSRSSGSYEQYF. CDR3 DNA sequence: TGTGCCAGCAGCCGTTCTAGCGGGAGTTACGAGCAGTACTTC.

The chain carries TRBV7-2 and TRBJ2-5, with 11 bases matching TRBD2. CDR3 length equals 15 residues. Germline V CDR1 and CDR2: SGHTA, FQGNSA. The V and J ends lost 1 base and 3 bases, in that order; junction bases with no gene match: 1. CDR3 nucleotides: TGTGCCAGCAGCTTAGTACTAGCGGGGGAAGAGACCCAGTACTTC. Its protein product is CASSLVLAGEETQYF.

J is TRBJ2-3 and V is TRBV6-1, with D perhaps matching TRBD2 (5 bases). This CDR3 has 13 residues. Germline CDR1 MNHNS, CDR2 SASEGT. Trimming removed 9 bases from V and 2 bases from J, with 12 bases in between. As DNA, the CDR3 is TGTGCCAGTTCCGCGGGCTACACAGATACGCAGTATTTT. Its translation: CASSAGYTDTQYF.

V and J are TRBV3-1 and TRBJ2-1; TRBD2 matches at 9 bases. The junction had 18 bases not matched to a gene; V was cut back by 6 bases and J by 6 bases. This CDR3 spans 18 amino acids. Germline CDR1 and CDR2: LGHDT and YNNKEL (reference sequence). The CDR3 reads CASRPRASGMGWRNEQFF. The CDR3 bases are TGTGCCAGCAGGCCTAGAGCTAGCGGGATGGGGTGGCGCAATGAGCAGTTCTTC.

The chain recombines TRBV5-6 with TRBJ1-4; 10 bases match TRBD1. The germline V gene has CDR1 SGHDT and CDR2 YYEEEE. The CDR3 is 14 residues long. J gave up 8 bases and V 6 bases, and 7 bases lay outside the gene matches. The CDR3 bases are TGTGCCAGCATCCGACAGGGGGCGGGAGAAAAACTGTTTTTT. Translated: CASIRQGAGEKLFF.

This clonotype appeared a single time. The chain couples TRBV4-3 to TRBJ2-5; TRBD1 matches at 8 bases. Germline assignment: CDR1 LGHNA and CDR2 YSLEER. The J segment lost 2 bases and the V segment lost 1 base, leaving 3 bases of the junction unmatched. The CDR3 is 15 residues long. CDR3 nucleotide sequence: TGCGCCAGCAGCCAAGCCGGGACAGGACAAGAGACCCAGTACTTC. Translation: CASSQAGTGQETQYF.

This clonotype was recorded once. The chain uses TRBV4-2 and TRBJ2-1, with 11 bases fitting TRBD2. This CDR3 has 17 amino acids. Germline V lookup: CDR1 LGHNA, CDR2 YNFKEQ. The J segment lost 10 bases and the V segment lost 0 bases, leaving 11 bases of the junction unmatched. CDR3: CASSQDVATSGSREQFF. The CDR3 DNA is TGTGCCAGCAGCCAAGATGTCGCCACTAGCGGGAGTCGAGAGCAGTTCTTC.

Comment on this clonotype: The junction and the germline gene differ at one end; a read error may be behind it. This chain joins TRBV10-2 and TRBJ2-5; 12 bases are a match to TRBD1. CDR3 length: 12 residues. Germline CDR1 and CDR2: WSHSY and SAAADI. This CDR3 is CASSSGQGALHF. The CDR3 nucleotides are TGCGCCAGCAGTTCGGGACAGGGGGCCTTACACTTC.

This sequence joins TRBV7-8 and TRBJ2-1; D is uncertain. The CDR3 consists of 15 residues. Deletions cut 1 base from V and 9 bases from J, with 16 bases between. Germline V gives CDR1 SGHVS, CDR2 FQNEAQ. CDR3 sequence: CASSLVGSRSGEQFF. CDR3 in DNA: TGTGCCAGCAGCTTAGTCGGTAGTAGGTCGGGTGAGCAGTTCTTC. The full variable domain, in which reference TRBV7-8 and TRBJ2-1 provide the parts outside the CDR3, is GAGVSQSPRYKVAKRGQDVALRCDPISGHVSLFWYQQALGQGPEFLTYFQNEAQLDKSGLPSDRFFAERPEGSVSTLKIQRTQQEDSAVYLCASSLVGSRSGEQFFGPGTRLTVL.

The chain is built from TRBV12-3 or TRBV12-4 and TRBJ1-1; TRBD1 is a possible D gene (5 bases). V lost 5 bases to trimming and J lost 4 bases, with 14 bases between them. CDR3 length: 14 amino acids. The CDR3 sequence: CASSLLLGGTEAFF. CDR3 DNA: TGTGCCAGCAGTCTTCTTCTGGGGGGCACTGAAGCTTTCTTT.

V and J are TRBV14 and TRBJ2-6; 9 bases align to TRBD1. The CDR3 covers 17 residues. Losses at the gene ends were 6 bases for V and 4 bases for J; bases not matched to a gene: 10. CDR1 and CDR2 from the germline V gene are SGHDN and FVKESK. CDR3 sequence (DNA): TGTGCCAGCAGTCCCGGGACAGGGCCCCTAGGGGCCAACGTCCTGACTTTC. This translates into CASSPGTGPLGANVLTF.

This chain uses TRBV4-1 with TRBJ1-5; perhaps TRBD1 as D (5 bases). Germline CDR1 is MGHRA and CDR2 is YSYEKL. The CDR3 sequence is 13 residues long. Trimming shortened V by 4 bases and J by 5 bases, and 9 bases separated the two germline ends. The CDR3 nucleotides are TGCGCCAGCAGCCCCGGGACTGATCAGCCCCAGCATTTT. It encodes CASSPGTDQPQHF.

This clonotype was observed a single time. The rearrangement uses TRBV7-2 and TRBJ2-7; no definite D call. From germline, CDR1 is SGHTA and CDR2 FQGNSA. The germline V and J ends were trimmed by 5 bases and 3 bases, with 11 bases remaining between them. The CDR3 contains 13 residues. The chain's CDR3 is CASSRPLNYEQYF. The CDR3 nucleotides are TGTGCCAGCAGCCGTCCACTTAACTACGAGCAGTACTTC.

The chain employs TRBV6-1 and TRBJ2-5; unclear D gene. The germline CDR1 and CDR2 sequences are MNHNS and SASEGT. This CDR3 comprises 12 residues. The V gene lost 5 bases and the J gene lost 4 bases, with 8 bases spanning the gap. The CDR3 bases are TGTGCCAGCAGTATTTTTTCAGAGACCCAGTACTTC. Its protein product is CASSIFSETQYF.

This rearrangement joins TRBV12-3 or TRBV12-4 to TRBJ2-1; D ambiguous. V dropped 6 bases and J dropped 0 bases, with 9 bases sitting between them. This CDR3 spans 14 amino acids. CDR3 region: CASRRISSYNEQFF. Written as DNA, the CDR3 is TGTGCCAGCAGACGAATATCCTCCTACAATGAGCAGTTCTTC.

This chain uses TRBV19 with TRBJ2-4; D is perhaps TRBD2 (6 bases). This CDR3 has 16 residues. Germline assignment: CDR1 LNHDA and CDR2 SQIVND (reference sequence). V was shortened by 3 bases and J by 1 base, with 13 bases between the two germline ends. The CDR3, as DNA: TGTGCCAGTAGTATCAACCCCCTAGCGGCCAAAAACATTCAGTACTTC. Residues: CASSINPLAAKNIQYF. The full variable domain, in which reference TRBV19 and TRBJ2-4 provide the parts outside the CDR3, is DGGITQSPKYLFRKEGQNVTLSCEQNLNHDAMYWYRQDPGQGLRLIYYSQIVNDFQKGDIAEGYSVSREKKESFPLTVTSAQKNPTAFYLCASSINPLAAKNIQYFGAGTRLSVL.

The CDR3 coding sequence is TGCAGTGCTAGTGGTAGCGGAGAAGCCTACAATGAGCAGTTCTTC. It codes for CSASGSGEAYNEQFF. J is TRBJ2-1 and V is TRBV20-1; D possibly corresponds to TRBD2 (6 bases). The V end lost 3 bases, the J end lost 2 bases, and 14 bases lay between the germline ends. Per the germline V gene, CDR1 is DFQATT and CDR2 is SNEGSKA (reference sequence). CDR3 length: 15 residues.

The V and J genes are TRBV5-1 and TRBJ1-2, with a weak D call TRBD1 (5 bases). CDR1 is SGHRS and CDR2 is YFSETQ in the germline V gene. The CDR3 is 15 amino acids. V lost 0 bases to trimming and J lost 9 bases, with 18 bases between them. DNA of the CDR3: TGCGCCAGCAGCTTGGCCGAGTATCAGGGCCAGAGCTACACCTTC. Translation gives CASSLAEYQGQSYTF.

This chain connects TRBV2 to TRBJ2-1, with D perhaps matching TRBD1 (5 bases). The V end lost 4 bases, the J end lost 7 bases, and 11 bases lay between the germline ends. The CDR3 sequence is 13 residues long. In germline, CDR1 is SNHLY, CDR2 FYNNEI. The CDR3 sequence: CASSVSGQNEQFF. For the CDR3, the DNA is TGTGCCAGCAGTGTATCAGGGCAGAATGAGCAGTTCTTC.

This clonotype was seen a few times. Mismatch with germline at one junction end may stem from a read error. V is TRBV5-1 and J is TRBJ1-3; D is unclear. This CDR3 contains 14 residues. The V gene's germline CDR1 is SGHRS and CDR2 YFSETQ. CDR3 region: CASSLEGSGNTIYF. DNA for the CDR3: TGTGCCAGCAGCTTGGAAGGATCCGGAAACACCATATATTTT.

V is TRBV12-3 or TRBV12-4 and J is TRBJ2-3; 9 nucleotides line up with TRBD2. This CDR3 has 15 residues. The junction had 8 bases not matched to a gene; V was cut back by 4 bases and J by 6 bases. In DNA, the CDR3 is TGTGCCAGCAGTTCCCCAGCGGGAGGCCTGGATACGCAGTATTTT. Residues: CASSSPAGGLDTQYF.

The V gene is TRBV12-3 or TRBV12-4, the J gene TRBJ2-6, with D unclear. The CDR3 consists of 16 residues. Trimming shortened V by 6 bases and J by 2 bases, and 14 bases separated the two germline ends. CDR3 nucleotides: TGTGCCAGCAGCCCTGATTCCATCCCTGGGGCCAACGTCCTGACTTTC. Protein sequence: CASSPDSIPGANVLTF.

V and J are TRBV28 and TRBJ1-1; 7 nucleotides agree with TRBD1. The CDR3 is 15 amino acids. Germline lookup yields CDR1 MDHEN and CDR2 SYDVKM. The V gene end was trimmed by 4 bases and the J gene end by 0 bases; junction bases not matched to a gene: 5. Here the CDR3 reads CASSSHGTVNTEAFF. The CDR3 region has the DNA TGTGCCAGCAGTTCACATGGGACAGTGAACACTGAAGCTTTCTTT. The full variable domain, rest sourced from reference TRBV28 and TRBJ1-1, is DVKVTQSSRYLVKRTGEKVFLECVQDMDHENMFWYRQDPGLGLRLIYFSYDVKMKEKGDIPEGYSVSREKKERFSLILESASTNQTSMYLCASSSHGTVNTEAFFGQGTRLTVV.

This clonotype was recorded only once. The chain has TRBV4-1 and TRBJ1-4; 9 bases are a match to TRBD1. The V gene's germline CDR1 is MGHRA and CDR2 YSYEKL. V lost 1 base and J lost 7; bases outside the gene matches: 4. This CDR3 is built from 15 residues. CDR3 in DNA: TGCGCCAGCAGCCAAGCCGGGACAGGGATTGAAAAACTGTTTTTT. The encoded protein is CASSQAGTGIEKLFF.

The chain joins TRBV5-4 to TRBJ1-3; 8 bases map to TRBD1. Germline V CDR1 and CDR2: SGHNT, YYREEE (reference sequence). The CDR3 loop spans 16 amino acids. V trimming: 2 bases; J trimming: 0 bases; junction bases outside the gene matches: 4. In nucleotides, the CDR3 is TGTGCCAGCAGCTTCCCCAGGGGGCCCTCTGGAAACACCATATATTTT. This gives the protein CASSFPRGPSGNTIYF.

V gene TRBV12-3 or TRBV12-4 combines with J gene TRBJ2-7; D perhaps matches TRBD1 (6 bases). The CDR3 totals 12 residues. Trimming shortened V by 4 bases and J by 6 bases, and 10 bases separated the two germline ends. The CDR3 DNA follows: TGTGCCAGCAGTTCAGACAGGCCCGAGCAGTACTTC. This sequence encodes CASSSDRPEQYF.